This is a list of T cell receptor beta chains from one sample in a study of blood T cell repertoires in COVID-19. TCRdb's copy holds only in-frame clones and misses some; the assay was immunoSEQ multiplex PCR. Of under 350,000 clones in the sample, roughly nine tenths were seen once. The sequenced material came from peripheral blood. The receptors were gathered from a middle-aged man with acute or convalescent COVID-19. Each CDR3 is given without its conserved first and last residue. The order of the fields is V gene, CDR3 length, J gene, CDR3 protein.

TRBV6-5	14	TRBJ1-3	ASSYTLSGTGDTIY
TRBV18	11	TRBJ2-7	ASSPPPSREQY
TRBV5-1	12	TRBJ2-7	ASSIQTPTYEQY
TRBV10-1	11	TRBJ1-1	ASSATSHTEAF
TRBV2	12	TRBJ1-4	ASSEWREGEKLF
TRBV7-8	16	TRBJ1-3	ASSSRRGQGNSGNTIY
TRBV19	13	TRBJ1-2	ASSDERRTNYGYT
TRBV11-2	13	TRBJ1-3	ASMHPRISGNTIY
TRBV12-3/TRBV12-4	10	TRBJ1-1	ASSLTGGGAF
TRBV27	15	TRBJ1-2	ASSRGPGTGSIGGYT
TRBV27	13	TRBJ1-6	ASSLSLEGPSPLH
TRBV30	9	TRBJ1-1	AWSPPSAAF
TRBV30	13	TRBJ1-2	AWSVRGAGNYGYT
TRBV11-2	13	TRBJ2-3	ASSLVRSSADTQY
TRBV12-3/TRBV12-4	11	TRBJ2-7	ASSSGSNYEQY
TRBV27	11	TRBJ2-1	ASSPLSGGQQF